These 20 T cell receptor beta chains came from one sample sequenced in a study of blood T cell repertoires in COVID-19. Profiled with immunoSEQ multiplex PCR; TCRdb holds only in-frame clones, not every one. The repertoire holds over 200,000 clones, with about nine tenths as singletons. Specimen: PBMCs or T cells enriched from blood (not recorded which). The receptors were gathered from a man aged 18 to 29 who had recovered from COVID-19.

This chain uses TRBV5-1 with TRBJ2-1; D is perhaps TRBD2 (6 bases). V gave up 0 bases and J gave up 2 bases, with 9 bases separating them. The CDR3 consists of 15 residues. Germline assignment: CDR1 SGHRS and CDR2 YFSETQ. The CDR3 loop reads CASSLGLEPYNEQFF. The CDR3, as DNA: TGCGCCAGCAGCTTGGGACTAGAACCCTACAATGAGCAGTTCTTC.

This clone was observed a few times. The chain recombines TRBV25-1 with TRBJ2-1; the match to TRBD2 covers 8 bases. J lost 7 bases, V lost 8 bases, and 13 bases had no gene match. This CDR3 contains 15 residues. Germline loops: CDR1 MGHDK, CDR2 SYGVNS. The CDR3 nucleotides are TGTGCCAGCCGTACGTCGGGGGGGCAAGCAAATGAGCAGTTCTTC. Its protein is CASRTSGGQANEQFF.

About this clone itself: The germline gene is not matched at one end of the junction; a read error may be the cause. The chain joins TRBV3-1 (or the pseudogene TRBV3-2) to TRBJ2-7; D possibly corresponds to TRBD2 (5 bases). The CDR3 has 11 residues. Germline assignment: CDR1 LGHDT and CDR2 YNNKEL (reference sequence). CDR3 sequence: CASSLGPVAHF. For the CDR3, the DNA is TGTGCCAGCAGCCTTGGCCCCGTAGCGCACTTC.

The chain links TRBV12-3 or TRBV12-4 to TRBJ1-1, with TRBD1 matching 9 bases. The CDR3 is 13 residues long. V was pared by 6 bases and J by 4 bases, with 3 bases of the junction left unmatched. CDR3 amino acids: CASRGDRVTEAFF. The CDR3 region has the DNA TGTGCCAGCAGGGGGGACAGGGTCACTGAAGCTTTCTTT.

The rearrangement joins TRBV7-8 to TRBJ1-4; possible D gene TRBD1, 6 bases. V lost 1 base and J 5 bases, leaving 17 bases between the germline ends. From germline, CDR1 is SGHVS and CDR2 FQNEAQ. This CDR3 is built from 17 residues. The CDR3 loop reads CASSLGMGGPGNEKLFF. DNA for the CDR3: TGTGCCAGCAGCTTAGGAATGGGGGGGCCGGGAAATGAAAAACTGTTTTTT. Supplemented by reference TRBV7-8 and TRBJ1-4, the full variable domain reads GAGVSQSPRYKVAKRGQDVALRCDPISGHVSLFWYQQALGQGPEFLTYFQNEAQLDKSGLPSDRFFAERPEGSVSTLKIQRTQQEDSAVYLCASSLGMGGPGNEKLFFGSGTQLSVL.

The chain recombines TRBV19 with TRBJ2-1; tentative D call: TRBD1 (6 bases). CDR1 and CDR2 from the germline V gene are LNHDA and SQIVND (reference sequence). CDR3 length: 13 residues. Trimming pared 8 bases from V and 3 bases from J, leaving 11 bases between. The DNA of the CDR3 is TGTGCCAGTGCAGTGGGACACTACAATGAGCAGTTCTTC. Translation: CASAVGHYNEQFF. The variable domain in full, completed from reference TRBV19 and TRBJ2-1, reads DGGITQSPKYLFRKEGQNVTLSCEQNLNHDAMYWYRQDPGQGLRLIYYSQIVNDFQKGDIAEGYSVSREKKESFPLTVTSAQKNPTAFYLCASAVGHYNEQFFGPGTRLTVL.

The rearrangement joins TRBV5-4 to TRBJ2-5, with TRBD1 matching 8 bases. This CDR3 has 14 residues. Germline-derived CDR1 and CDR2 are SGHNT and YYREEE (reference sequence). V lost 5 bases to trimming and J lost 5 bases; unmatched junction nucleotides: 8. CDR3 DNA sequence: TGTGCCAGCAGAACAGGGGGTAGGGACGAGACCCAGTACTTC. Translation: CASRTGGRDETQYF.

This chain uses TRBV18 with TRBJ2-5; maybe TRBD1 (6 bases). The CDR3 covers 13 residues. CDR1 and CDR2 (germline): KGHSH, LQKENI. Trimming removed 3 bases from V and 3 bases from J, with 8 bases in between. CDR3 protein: CASSPYREETQYF. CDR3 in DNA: TGTGCCAGCTCACCCTACAGGGAAGAGACCCAGTACTTC. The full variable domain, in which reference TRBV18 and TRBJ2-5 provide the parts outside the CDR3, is NAGVMQNPRHLVRRRGQEARLRCSPMKGHSHVYWYRQLPEEGLKFMVYLQKENIIDESGMPKERFSAEFPKEGPSILRIQQVVRGDSAAYFCASSPYREETQYFGPGTRLLVL.

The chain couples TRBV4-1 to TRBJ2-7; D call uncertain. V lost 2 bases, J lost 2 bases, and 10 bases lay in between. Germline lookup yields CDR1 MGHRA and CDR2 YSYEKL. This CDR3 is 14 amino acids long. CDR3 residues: CASSQSDWTYEQYF. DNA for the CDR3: TGCGCCAGCAGCCAAAGCGACTGGACCTACGAGCAGTACTTC.

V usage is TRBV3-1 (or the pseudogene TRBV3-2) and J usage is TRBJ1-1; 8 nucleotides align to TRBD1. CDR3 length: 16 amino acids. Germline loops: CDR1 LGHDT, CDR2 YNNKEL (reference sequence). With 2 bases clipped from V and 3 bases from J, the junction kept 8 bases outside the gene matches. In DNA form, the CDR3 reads TGTGCCAGCAGCCAAAGGAGGACAGGGACGGACACTGAAGCTTTCTTT. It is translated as CASSQRRTGTDTEAFF.

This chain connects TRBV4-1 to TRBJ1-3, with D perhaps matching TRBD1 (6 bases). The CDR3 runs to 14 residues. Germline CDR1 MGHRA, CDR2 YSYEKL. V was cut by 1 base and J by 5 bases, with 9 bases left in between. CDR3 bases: TGCGCCAGCAGCCAAGTGGGGGCTAGAAACACCATATATTTT. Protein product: CASSQVGARNTIYF.

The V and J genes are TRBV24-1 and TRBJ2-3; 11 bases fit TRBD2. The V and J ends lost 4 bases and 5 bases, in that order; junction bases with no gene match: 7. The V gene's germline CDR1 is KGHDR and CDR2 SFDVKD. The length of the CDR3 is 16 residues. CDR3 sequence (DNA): TGTGCCACCAGTGAGAATAGCGGGAGGGGAGGAGATACGCAGTATTTT. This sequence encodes CATSENSGRGGDTQYF.

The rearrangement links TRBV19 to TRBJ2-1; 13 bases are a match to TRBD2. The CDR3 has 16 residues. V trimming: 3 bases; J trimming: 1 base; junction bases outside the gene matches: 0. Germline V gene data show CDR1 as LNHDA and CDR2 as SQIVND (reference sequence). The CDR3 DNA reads TGTGCCAGTAGTATGGGACTAGCGGGATCCTACAATGAGCAGTTCTTC. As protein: CASSMGLAGSYNEQFF.

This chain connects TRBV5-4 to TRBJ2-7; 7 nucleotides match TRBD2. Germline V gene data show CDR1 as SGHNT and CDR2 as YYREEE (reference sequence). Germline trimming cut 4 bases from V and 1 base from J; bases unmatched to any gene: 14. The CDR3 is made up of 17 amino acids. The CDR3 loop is CASSPDGAGVGSYEQYF. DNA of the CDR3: TGTGCCAGCAGCCCCGACGGGGCGGGAGTTGGGTCCTACGAGCAGTACTTC.

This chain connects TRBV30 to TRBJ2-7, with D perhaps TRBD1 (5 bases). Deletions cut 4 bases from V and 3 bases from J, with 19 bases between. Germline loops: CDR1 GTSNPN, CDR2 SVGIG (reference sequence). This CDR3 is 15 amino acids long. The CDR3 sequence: CAWTLVGRTGYEQYF. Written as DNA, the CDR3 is TGTGCCTGGACTCTCGTGGGCAGAACAGGCTACGAGCAGTACTTC.

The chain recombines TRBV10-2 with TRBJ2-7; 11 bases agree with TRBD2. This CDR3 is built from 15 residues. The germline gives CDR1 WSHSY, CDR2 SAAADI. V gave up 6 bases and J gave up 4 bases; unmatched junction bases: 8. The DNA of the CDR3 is TGCGCCAGCAGAATTGGGACTAGCGGTATGTACGAGCAGTACTTC. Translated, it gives CASRIGTSGMYEQYF.

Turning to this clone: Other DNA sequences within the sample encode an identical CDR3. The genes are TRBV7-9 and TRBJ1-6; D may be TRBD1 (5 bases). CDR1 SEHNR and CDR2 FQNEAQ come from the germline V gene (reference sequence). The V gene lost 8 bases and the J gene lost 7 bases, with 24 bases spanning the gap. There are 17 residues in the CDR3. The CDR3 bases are TGTGCCAGCCGCCCCCACGACCGGGGGGGAGTAAATTCACCCCTCCACTTT. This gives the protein CASRPHDRGGVNSPLHF.

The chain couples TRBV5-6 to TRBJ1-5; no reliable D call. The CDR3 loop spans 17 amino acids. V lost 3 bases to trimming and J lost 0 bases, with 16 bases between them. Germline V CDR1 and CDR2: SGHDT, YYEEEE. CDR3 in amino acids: CASSSSVPDYSNQPQHF. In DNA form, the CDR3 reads TGTGCCAGCAGCTCCTCGGTCCCGGACTATAGCAATCAGCCCCAGCATTTT. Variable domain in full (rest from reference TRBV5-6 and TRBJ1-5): DAGVTQSPTHLIKTRGQQVTLRCSPKSGHDTVSWYQQALGQGPQFIFQYYEEEERQRGNFPDRFSGHQFPNYSSELNVNALLLGDSALYLCASSSSVPDYSNQPQHFGDGTRLSIL.

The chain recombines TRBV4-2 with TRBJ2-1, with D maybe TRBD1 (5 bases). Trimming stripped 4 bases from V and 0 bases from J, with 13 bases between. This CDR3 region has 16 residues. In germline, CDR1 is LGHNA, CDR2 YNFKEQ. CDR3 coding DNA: TGTGCCAGCAGCCTCCAGGGTTGGGGCTCCTACAATGAGCAGTTCTTC. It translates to CASSLQGWGSYNEQFF.

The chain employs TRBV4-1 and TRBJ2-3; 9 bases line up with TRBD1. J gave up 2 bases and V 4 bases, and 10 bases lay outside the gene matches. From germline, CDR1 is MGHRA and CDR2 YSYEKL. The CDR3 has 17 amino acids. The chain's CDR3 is CASSRLEGQGLTDTQYF. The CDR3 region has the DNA TGCGCCAGCAGCCGCTTGGAAGGACAGGGGCTCACAGATACGCAGTATTTT.